This T cell receptor (beta chain) derives from a study of shared clonotypes between healthy human individuals. Study-wide results and limits: Generation probability values for non-shared clonotypes were lower than those for clonotypes shared by all four donors. Naive CD4 clonotypes overlapped across a handful of donors at roughly 4.5%.

This clone was counted many times. Its antigen remains unidentified. Every donor was a Caucasian adult from Nashville, Tennessee. The assay was carried out at the deep level. Generated by immunoSEQ multiplex PCR, the TCRdb table keeps only in-frame clones and is missing some. The sample lists over a million clones, approximately 70% occurring once. Trimming cost V 1 base and J 5 bases, with 6 bases left between them. Germline V gene lookup returns CDR1 SGHNT and CDR2 YYREEE (reference sequence). CDR3 size: 12 residues. The chain employs TRBV5-4 and TRBJ1-2; D call uncertain. This clonotype was sampled from a man aged 18 to 29 in good health. Input material: memory CD4+ T cells sorted from blood. Subset here: CD45RA-negative fraction. CDR3 loop: CASSLRDYGYTF. DNA for the CDR3: TGTGCCAGCAGCTTGCGGGATTATGGCTACACCTTC.